Below are 11 T cell receptor beta chains sequenced from a single sample in a study of blood T cell repertoires in COVID-19. Clones were read by immunoSEQ multiplex PCR, and TCRdb kept only the in-frame ones, dropping some. In the table there are 150,000 to 200,000 clones, around 77% of which are singletons. Sequencing was performed on peripheral blood. The receptors shown here come from a man aged 60-69 years with active or convalescent COVID-19.

This clone was recorded once. The V gene is TRBV3-1 (or the pseudogene TRBV3-2), the J gene TRBJ2-2; D gene ambiguous. This CDR3 is built from 13 residues. Germline CDR1 and CDR2: LGHDT and YNNKEL (reference sequence). V gave up 7 bases and J gave up 1 base, with 7 bases separating them. The CDR3, as DNA: TGTGCCAGCATTCCAGGGAACACCGGGGAGCTGTTTTTT. Translated, it gives CASIPGNTGELFF.

This rearrangement joins TRBV5-6 to TRBJ2-1, with 11 bases identical to TRBD1. Germline-derived CDR1 and CDR2 are SGHDT and YYEEEE. The CDR3 is 15 amino acids. J gave up 9 bases and V 9 bases, and 14 bases lay outside the gene matches. CDR3 residues: CATSQGDRGKGEQFF. The CDR3 bases are TGTGCCACCTCTCAGGGGGACAGGGGGAAAGGTGAGCAGTTCTTC.

The chain carries TRBV9 and TRBJ1-1; D is ambiguous. Germline loops: CDR1 SGDLS, CDR2 YYNGEE. V lost 3 bases to trimming and J lost 0 bases, with 12 bases between them. The CDR3 has 15 residues. CDR3 region: CASSAGRDMNTEAFF. CDR3 nucleotides: TGTGCCAGCAGCGCCGGGAGGGATATGAACACTGAAGCTTTCTTT. Full variable domain (rest looked up from reference TRBV9 and TRBJ1-1): DSGVTQTPKHLITATGQRVTLRCSPRSGDLSVYWYQQSLDQGLQFLIQYYNGEERAKGNILERFSAQQFPDLHSELNLSSLELGDSALYFCASSAGRDMNTEAFFGQGTRLTVV.

V usage is TRBV7-9 and J usage is TRBJ2-5; D uncertain. Trimming cost V 5 bases and J 9 bases, with 16 bases left between them. CDR3 size: 13 residues. Germline V gene data show CDR1 as SEHNR and CDR2 as FQNEAQ (reference sequence). CDR3 sequence: CASSPTKNEAQYF. The CDR3 DNA follows: TGTGCCAGCAGCCCGACGAAAAACGAGGCCCAGTACTTC.

This clone was counted a few times. The rearrangement joins TRBV3-1 (or the pseudogene TRBV3-2) to TRBJ1-2; weak D call: TRBD1 (6 bases). With 5 bases removed from V and 9 bases from J, the gap between germline ends came to 13 bases. Germline loops: CDR1 LGHDT, CDR2 YNNKEL (reference sequence). The CDR3 loop spans 12 amino acids. CDR3 protein: CASSNTQGRYTF. The CDR3 DNA reads TGTGCCAGCAGCAACACTCAGGGGCGCTACACCTTC.

The chain combines TRBV5-5 with TRBJ1-5, with D possibly TRBD1 on 5 matching bases. The CDR3 is 16 residues long. Germline CDR1 SGHKS, CDR2 YYEKEE (reference sequence). Trimming took 1 base from V and 6 from J, leaving 17 bases between them. The CDR3 reads CASSLQGPLVGQPQHF. In DNA, the CDR3 is TGTGCCAGCAGCTTGCAGGGTCCCTTAGTTGGTCAGCCCCAGCATTTT.

The gene calls are TRBV5-6 and TRBJ2-7, with 10 bases lining up with TRBD1. Germline trimming cut 1 base from V and 6 bases from J; bases unmatched to any gene: 10. Per the germline V gene, CDR1 is SGHDT and CDR2 is YYEEEE. This CDR3 is 16 amino acids long. The CDR3 sequence is CASSLRTGTGESEQYF. CDR3 nucleotide sequence: TGTGCCAGCAGCTTGAGGACCGGGACAGGGGAAAGCGAGCAGTACTTC.

This rearrangement joins TRBV5-1 to TRBJ2-7; 10 nucleotides match TRBD2. The germline gives CDR1 SGHRS, CDR2 YFSETQ. The CDR3 is 14 amino acids. The V gene end was trimmed by 5 bases and the J gene end by 3 bases; junction bases not matched to a gene: 5. The CDR3 nucleotides are TGCGCCAGCAGTCGGTCTAGCGGGAGCTACGAGCAGTACTTC. Translated: CASSRSSGSYEQYF.

This clone was seen more than once but under ten times. This chain links TRBV13 with TRBJ2-7, with a weak D call TRBD2 (6 bases). The CDR3 extends over 15 amino acids. The V end lost 5 bases, the J end lost 6 bases, and 20 bases lay between the germline ends. Germline CDR1 reads PRHDT; CDR2 reads FYEKMQ (reference sequence). CDR3 coding DNA: TGTGCCAGCAGCCATCGTCGGGGGAAATTATCCGAGCAGTACTTC. This encodes CASSHRRGKLSEQYF.

This clone appeared once. The chain recombines TRBV18 with TRBJ2-5; D call uncertain. Trimming removed 4 bases from V and 1 base from J, with 16 bases in between. The germline CDR1 and CDR2 sequences are KGHSH and LQKENI. The CDR3 is 16 amino acids. The CDR3 DNA reads as TGTGCCAGCTCACAGAGGTCAGCGCTCATCCAAGAGACCCAGTACTTC. As protein: CASSQRSALIQETQYF.

Of note for this clone: The junction shows a germline mismatch at one end, possibly a read error. The CDR3 nucleotides are TGTGCCAGCAGACCCCAAGAGGCCCAGTACTTC. As protein: CASRPQEAQYF. This rearrangement joins TRBV2 to TRBJ2-5; D unclear. The CDR3 has 11 residues. Germline-derived CDR1 and CDR2 are SNHLY and FYNNEI.